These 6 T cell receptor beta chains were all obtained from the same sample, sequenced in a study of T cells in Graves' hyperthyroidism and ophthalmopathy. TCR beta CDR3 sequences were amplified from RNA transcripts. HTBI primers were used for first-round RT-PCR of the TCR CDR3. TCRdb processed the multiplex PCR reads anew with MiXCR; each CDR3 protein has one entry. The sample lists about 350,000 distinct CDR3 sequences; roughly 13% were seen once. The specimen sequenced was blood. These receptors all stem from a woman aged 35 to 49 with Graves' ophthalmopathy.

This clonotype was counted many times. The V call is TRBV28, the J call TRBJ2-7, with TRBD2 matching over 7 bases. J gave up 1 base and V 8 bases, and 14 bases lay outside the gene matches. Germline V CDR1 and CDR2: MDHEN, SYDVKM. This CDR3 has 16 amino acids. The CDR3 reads CASLPGGGRVSYEQYF. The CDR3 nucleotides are TGTGCCAGCCTCCCGGGGGGTGGCCGTGTTTCCTACGAGCAGTACTTC.

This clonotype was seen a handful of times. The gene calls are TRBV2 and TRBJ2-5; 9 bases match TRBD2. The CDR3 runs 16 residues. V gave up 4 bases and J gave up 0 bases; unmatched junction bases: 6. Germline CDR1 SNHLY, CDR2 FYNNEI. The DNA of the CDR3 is TGTGCCAGCAGTGTTGGGACTAGCCAGTACCAAGAGACCCAGTACTTC. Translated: CASSVGTSQYQETQYF. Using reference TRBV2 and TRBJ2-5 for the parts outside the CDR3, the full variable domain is EPEVTQTPSHQVTQMGQEVILRCVPISNHLYFYWYRQILGQKVEFLVSFYNNEISEKSEIFDDQFSVERPDGSNFTLKIRSTKLEDSAMYFCASSVGTSQYQETQYFGPGTRLLVL.

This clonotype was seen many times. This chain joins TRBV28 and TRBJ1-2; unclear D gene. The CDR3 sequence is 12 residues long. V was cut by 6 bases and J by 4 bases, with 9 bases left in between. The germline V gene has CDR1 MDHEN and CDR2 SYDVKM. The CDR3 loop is CASSQVSYGYTF. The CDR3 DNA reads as TGTGCCAGCAGCCAAGTTTCCTATGGCTACACCTTC.

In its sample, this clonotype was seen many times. CDR3 sequence: CSASNPSSYNEQFF. DNA of the CDR3: TGCAGTGCTTCTAACCCGAGCTCCTACAATGAGCAGTTCTTC. V and J are TRBV20-1 and TRBJ2-1; unclear D gene. V gave up 5 bases and J gave up 0 bases, with 11 bases separating them. The CDR3 is 14 residues long. CDR1 is DFQATT and CDR2 is SNEGSKA in the germline V gene (reference sequence).

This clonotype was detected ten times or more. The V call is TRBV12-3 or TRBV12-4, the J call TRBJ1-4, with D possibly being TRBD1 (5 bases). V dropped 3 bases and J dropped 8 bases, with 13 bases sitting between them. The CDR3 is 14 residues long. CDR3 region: CASSLWGLGEKLFF. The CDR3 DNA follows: TGTGCCAGCAGTTTGTGGGGACTGGGGGAAAAACTGTTTTTT.

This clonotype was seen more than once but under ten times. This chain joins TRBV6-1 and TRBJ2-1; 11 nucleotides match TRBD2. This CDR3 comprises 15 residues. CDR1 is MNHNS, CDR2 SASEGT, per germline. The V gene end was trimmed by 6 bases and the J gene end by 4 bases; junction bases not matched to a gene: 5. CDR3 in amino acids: CASRGTSGIYNEQFF. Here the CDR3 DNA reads TGTGCCAGCAGGGGGACTAGCGGAATATACAATGAGCAGTTCTTC.